This TCR beta chain was identified during a study of regulatory T cells in long-lasting Graves disease. The CDR3 has 15 residues. V shed 5 bases, J shed 0 bases, and the junction held 4 bases outside the gene matches. Germline V gene lookup returns CDR1 MNHNS and CDR2 SASEGT. According to the study, TCR beta libraries were built with iRepertoire HTBI primers and CDR3-region Arm-PCR. Under the authors' procedure: Gene usage covered 62 TRBV and 14 TRBJ segments. Each CDR3 protein is one row after TCRdb ran MiXCR on the multiplex PCR reads. The authors' filters were not applied to this entry. The top ten clones hold about two fifths of a sample with approximately 690,000 distinct CDR3 sequences, approximately 29% of them seen once. Regarding the study as a whole: Limited sample numbers may have lowered accuracy.

Time point of the sample: persistent/refractory GD, antithyroid drugs over 5 years with positive TRAb. PBMC-derived RNA was used for the TCR library. Enrollment of patients was through an endocrinology department in Xi'an, China. This clonotype occurred once. No antigen is known for it. This TCR was recovered from a female donor with Graves disease. Sequencing was performed on peripheral blood mononuclear cells (PBMCs), taken when the disease was refractory, from a patient treated with antithyroid drugs. This rearrangement joins TRBV6-1 to TRBJ2-3, with 8 nucleotides matching TRBD1. CDR3 nucleotides: TGTGCCAGCAGTAAACAGGGGGGTAGCACAGATACGCAGTATTTT. It specifies CASSKQGGSTDTQYF.